A selection of T cell receptor beta chains follows, all from one sample in a study of identical twins. TCRdb processed the 5' RACE reads anew with MiXCR; each CDR3 protein has one entry. This sample has about 690,000 distinct CDR3 sequences, with over 20% found just once. The same data also went into a second study, on T cells expressing NK-cell markers.

Specimen: PBMCs. These receptors all come from a woman between 18 and 29 years old in good health. The CDR3 runs from the conserved cysteine through the conserved F or W. The order of the fields is V gene, D gene, J gene, clone size, CDR3 protein, CDR3 DNA. D genes are given only for firm matches. A clone size is listed for some rows: how often the clone was seen (once, few, many), or a class if it is expanded.

TRBV6-1	TRBD1	TRBJ1-4	few	CASGGEGQGTEKLFF	TGTGCCAGCGGAGGGGAGGGACAGGGGACCGAAAAACTGTTTTTT
TRBV29-1	NA	TRBJ2-1	NA	CSVESQRGQFF	TGCAGCGTTGAGTCACAGCGTGGGCAGTTCTTC
TRBV29-1	NA	TRBJ2-3	once	CGAYRESTDTQYF	TGCGGCGCATACAGGGAAAGCACTGATACGCAGTATTTT
TRBV5-1	TRBD2	TRBJ2-3	few	CASSPHSGVTDTQYF	TGCGCCAGCAGCCCACACAGCGGGGTCACAGATACGCAGTATTTT
TRBV7-9	NA	TRBJ2-7	NA	CASSLRATGGEQYF	TGTGCCAGCAGCCTTCGAGCTACCGGGGGCGAGCAGTACTTC
TRBV6-4	NA	TRBJ2-1	few	CASSDSAGSYNEQFF	TGTGCCAGCAGTGACTCAGCGGGCTCCTACAATGAGCAGTTCTTC
TRBV7-9	NA	TRBJ2-3	NA	CASSQYRDTGRDTQYF	TGTGCCAGCAGCCAATACCGGGACACGGGGCGGGATACGCAGTATTTT
TRBV5-6	NA	TRBJ2-2	NA	CASSSDHTGELFF	TGTGCCAGCAGCTCCGACCACACCGGGGAGCTGTTTTTT
TRBV12-3/TRBV12-4	TRBD2	TRBJ2-1	few	CASTGTSGSNEQFF	TGTGCCAGCACCGGGACTAGCGGGAGCAATGAGCAGTTCTTC
TRBV5-1	NA	TRBJ2-5	NA	CASSLAKGKLETQYF	TGCGCCAGCAGCTTGGCCAAGGGGAAATTGGAGACCCAGTACTTC
TRBV7-6	NA	TRBJ2-7	NA	CASSSGPGGSYEQYF	TGTGCCAGCAGCTCCGGCCCGGGGGGCAGCTACGAGCAGTACTTC
TRBV29-1	NA	TRBJ2-7	many	CSVELGSGEQYF	TGCAGCGTTGAACTGGGTTCGGGCGAGCAGTACTTC
TRBV5-1	TRBD2	TRBJ2-2	NA	CASSSTLLASGELFF	TGCGCCAGCAGCTCGACCTTACTAGCGTCCGGGGAGCTGTTTTTT
TRBV20-1	NA	TRBJ2-3	many	CSARGSRDTQYF	TGCAGTGCTAGAGGTAGTAGAGATACGCAGTATTTT
TRBV10-3	NA	TRBJ2-7	NA	CAISATDPYEQYF	TGTGCCATCAGCGCGACGGATCCCTACGAGCAGTACTTC
TRBV20-1	NA	TRBJ2-5	NA	CSARGQGLETQYF	TGCAGTGCTAGAGGACAGGGACTAGAGACCCAGTACTTC
TRBV3-1	NA	TRBJ2-1	many	CASSLKEREYPFF	TGTGCCAGCAGCCTCAAGGAGAGGGAGTATCCGTTCTTC
TRBV20-1	TRBD2	TRBJ2-1	few	CSVRLAGVHEQFF	TGCAGTGTTAGACTAGCGGGAGTGCATGAGCAGTTCTTC
TRBV7-2	NA	TRBJ2-5	NA	CASSAYHLTQYF	TGTGCCAGCAGCGCGTACCATCTGACCCAGTACTTC
TRBV5-1	NA	TRBJ2-1	NA	CASSLTGIVAYNEQFF	TGCGCCAGCAGCTTAACCGGGATCGTGGCCTACAATGAGCAGTTCTTC
TRBV7-9	TRBD1	TRBJ2-5	NA	CASKGARETQYF	TGTGCCAGCAAGGGGGCGCGCGAGACCCAGTACTTC
TRBV19	NA	TRBJ1-1	many	CASILGAGRAFF	TGTGCCAGTATCCTAGGGGCAGGGAGAGCTTTCTTT
TRBV4-3	TRBD2	TRBJ2-3	NA	CASSQDRASGWGTDTQYF	TGCGCCAGCAGCCAAGATCGGGCTAGCGGGTGGGGCACAGATACGCAGTATTTT
TRBV20-1	TRBD1	TRBJ2-5	NA	CSAREGGVFETQYF	TGCAGTGCTAGAGAAGGGGGCGTTTTCGAGACCCAGTACTTC
TRBV5-1	TRBD1	TRBJ2-7	few	CASSPGQAVDEQYF	TGCGCCAGCAGTCCCGGACAGGCCGTCGACGAGCAGTACTTC
TRBV6-2/TRBV6-3	NA	TRBJ1-4	NA	CASTHGITQNEKLFF	TGTGCCAGCACCCACGGGATAACCCAGAATGAAAAACTGTTTTTT
TRBV20-1	NA	TRBJ1-1	many	CSARDRLEAFF	TGCAGTGCTAGAGATCGTCTCGAAGCTTTCTTT
TRBV12-3/TRBV12-4	NA	TRBJ2-2	NA	CASSLPVTGELFF	TGTGCCAGCAGTTTACCTGTCACCGGGGAGCTGTTTTTT
TRBV6-1	TRBD2	TRBJ2-1	NA	CASSERGGLYNEQFF	TGTGCCAGCAGTGAACGGGGGGGCCTCTACAATGAGCAGTTCTTC
TRBV6-5	TRBD2	TRBJ2-7	NA	CASSYSSSSGGAYEQYF	TGTGCCAGCAGTTACTCCTCATCTAGCGGGGGGGCCTACGAGCAGTACTTC
TRBV14	NA	TRBJ2-1	NA	CASSQVGAWGTYNEQFF	TGTGCCAGCAGCCAAGTAGGGGCCTGGGGGACCTACAATGAGCAGTTCTTC
TRBV20-1	NA	TRBJ2-7	NA	CSASRTPSSYEQYF	TGCAGTGCTAGCCGGACACCGAGCTCCTACGAGCAGTACTTC
TRBV20-1	TRBD1	TRBJ2-1	NA	CSASRDRGNERFF	TGCAGTGCTTCCCGGGACAGGGGTAATGAGCGGTTCTTC